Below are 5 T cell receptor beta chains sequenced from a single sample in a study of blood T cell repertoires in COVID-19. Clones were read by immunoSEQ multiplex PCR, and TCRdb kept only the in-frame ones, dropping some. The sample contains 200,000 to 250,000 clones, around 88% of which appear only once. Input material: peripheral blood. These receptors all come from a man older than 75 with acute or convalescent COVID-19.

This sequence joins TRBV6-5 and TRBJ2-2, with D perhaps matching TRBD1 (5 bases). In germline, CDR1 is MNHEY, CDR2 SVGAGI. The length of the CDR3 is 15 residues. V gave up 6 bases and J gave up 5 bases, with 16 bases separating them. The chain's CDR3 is CASRTREGETGELFF. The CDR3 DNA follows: TGTGCCAGCAGAACCAGGGAAGGGGAAACCGGGGAGCTGTTTTTT.

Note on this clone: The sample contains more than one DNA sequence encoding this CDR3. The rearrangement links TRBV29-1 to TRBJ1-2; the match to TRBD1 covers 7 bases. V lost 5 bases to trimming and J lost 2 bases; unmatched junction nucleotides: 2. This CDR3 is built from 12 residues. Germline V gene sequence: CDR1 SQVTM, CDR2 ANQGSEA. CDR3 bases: TGCAGCGTTAGACAGGGCAACTATGGCTACACCTTC. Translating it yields CSVRQGNYGYTF.

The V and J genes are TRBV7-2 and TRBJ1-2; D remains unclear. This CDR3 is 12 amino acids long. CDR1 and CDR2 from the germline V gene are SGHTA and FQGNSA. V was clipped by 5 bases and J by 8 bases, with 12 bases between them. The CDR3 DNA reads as TGTGCCAGCAGCCCCCGCGGGGAAGGCTACACCTTC. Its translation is CASSPRGEGYTF.

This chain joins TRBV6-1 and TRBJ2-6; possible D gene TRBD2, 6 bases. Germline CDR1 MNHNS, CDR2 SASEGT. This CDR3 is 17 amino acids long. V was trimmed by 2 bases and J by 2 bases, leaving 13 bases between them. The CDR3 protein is CASSESWGTAGANVLTF. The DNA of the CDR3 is TGTGCCAGCAGTGAATCCTGGGGGACTGCTGGGGCCAACGTCCTGACTTTC.

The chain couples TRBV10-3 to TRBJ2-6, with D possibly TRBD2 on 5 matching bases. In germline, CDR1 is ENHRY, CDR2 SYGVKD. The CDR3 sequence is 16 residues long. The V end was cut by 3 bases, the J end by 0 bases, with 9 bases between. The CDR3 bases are TGTGCCATCAGTGATTCTGGGAGCTCTGGGGCCAACGTCCTGACTTTC. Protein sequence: CAISDSGSSGANVLTF.